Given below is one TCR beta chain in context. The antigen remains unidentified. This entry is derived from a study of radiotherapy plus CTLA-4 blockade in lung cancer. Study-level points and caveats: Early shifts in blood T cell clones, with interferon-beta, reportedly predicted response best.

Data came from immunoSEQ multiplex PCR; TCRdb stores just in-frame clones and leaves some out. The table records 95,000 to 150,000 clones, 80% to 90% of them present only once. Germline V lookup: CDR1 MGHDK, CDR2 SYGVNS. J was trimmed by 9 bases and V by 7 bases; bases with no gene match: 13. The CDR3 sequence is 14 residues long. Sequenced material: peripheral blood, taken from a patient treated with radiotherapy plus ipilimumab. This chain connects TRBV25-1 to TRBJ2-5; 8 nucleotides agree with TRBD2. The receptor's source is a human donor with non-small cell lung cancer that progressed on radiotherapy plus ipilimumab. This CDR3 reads CASTAAAGERAQYF. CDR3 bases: TGTGCCAGCACGGCCGCAGCGGGAGAAAGGGCCCAGTACTTC.